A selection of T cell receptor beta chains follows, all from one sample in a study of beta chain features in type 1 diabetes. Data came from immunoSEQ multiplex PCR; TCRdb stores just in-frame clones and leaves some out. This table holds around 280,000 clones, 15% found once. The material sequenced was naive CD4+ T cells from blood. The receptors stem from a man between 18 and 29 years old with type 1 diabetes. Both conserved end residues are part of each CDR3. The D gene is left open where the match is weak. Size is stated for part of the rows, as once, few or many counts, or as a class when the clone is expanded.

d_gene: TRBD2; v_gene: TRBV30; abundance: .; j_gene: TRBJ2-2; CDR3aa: CAWRGTSTGELFF; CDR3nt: TGTGCCTGGAGAGGGACTAGCACCGGGGAGCTGTTTTTT
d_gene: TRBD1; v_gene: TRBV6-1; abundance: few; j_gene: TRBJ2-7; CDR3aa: CASNRDRAYEQYF; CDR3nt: TGTGCCAGCAACCGGGACAGGGCGTACGAGCAGTACTTC
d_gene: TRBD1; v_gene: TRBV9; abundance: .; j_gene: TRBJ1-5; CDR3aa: CASSAERDRIQPQHF; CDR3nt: TGTGCCAGCAGCGCGGAACGGGACAGAATTCAGCCCCAGCATTTT
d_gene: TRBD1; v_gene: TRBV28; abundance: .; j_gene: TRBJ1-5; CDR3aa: CASSHGTGELRPQHF; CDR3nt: TGTGCCAGCAGTCACGGGACAGGGGAGTTGCGGCCCCAGCATTTT
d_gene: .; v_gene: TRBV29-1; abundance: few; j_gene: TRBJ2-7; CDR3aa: CSVVALFAGEQYF; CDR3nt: TGCAGCGTTGTGGCCCTCTTCGCGGGCGAGCAGTACTTC
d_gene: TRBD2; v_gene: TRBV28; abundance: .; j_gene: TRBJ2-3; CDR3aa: CASGPPASGGRDTQYF; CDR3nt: TGTGCCAGCGGCCCCCCGGCTAGCGGGGGTAGGGATACGCAGTATTTT
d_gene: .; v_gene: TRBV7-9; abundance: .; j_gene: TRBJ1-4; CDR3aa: CASSLASGAREKLFF; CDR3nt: TGTGCCAGCAGCTTAGCGTCAGGGGCTCGGGAAAAACTGTTTTTT
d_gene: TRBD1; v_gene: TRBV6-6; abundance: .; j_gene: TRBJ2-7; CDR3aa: CADNDGTGPYEQYF; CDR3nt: TGTGCCGACAACGACGGGACAGGCCCCTACGAGCAGTACTTC
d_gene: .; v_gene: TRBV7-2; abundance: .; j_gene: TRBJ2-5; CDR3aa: CASSSGQETQYF; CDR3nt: TGTGCCAGCAGCTCGGGGCAAGAGACCCAGTACTTC
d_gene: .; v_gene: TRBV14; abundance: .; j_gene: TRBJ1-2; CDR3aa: CASSQFPGGYGYTF; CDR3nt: TGTGCCAGCAGCCAGTTTCCAGGAGGCTATGGCTACACCTTC
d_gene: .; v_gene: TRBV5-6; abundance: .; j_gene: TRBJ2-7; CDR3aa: CASSAPGAGQRTYEQYF; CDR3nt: TGTGCCAGCAGCGCCCCGGGGGCGGGACAGAGAACCTACGAGCAGTACTTC
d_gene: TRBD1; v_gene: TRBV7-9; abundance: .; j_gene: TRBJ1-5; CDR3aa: CASSYFGTVNQPQHF; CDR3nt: TGTGCCAGCAGCTATTTTGGGACAGTCAATCAGCCCCAGCATTTT
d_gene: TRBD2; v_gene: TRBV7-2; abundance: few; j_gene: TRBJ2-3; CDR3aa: CASSLFASGVKDTQYF; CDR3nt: TGTGCCAGCAGCTTATTTGCTAGCGGGGTTAAAGATACGCAGTATTTT
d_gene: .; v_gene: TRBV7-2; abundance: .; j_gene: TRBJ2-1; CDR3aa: CASSSQWGTYEQFF; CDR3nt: TGTGCCAGCAGCTCCCAGTGGGGGACTTATGAGCAGTTCTTC
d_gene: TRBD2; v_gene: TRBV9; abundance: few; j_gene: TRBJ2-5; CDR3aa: CASSVVGGETQYF; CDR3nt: TGTGCCAGCAGCGTAGTGGGAGGGGAGACCCAGTACTTC
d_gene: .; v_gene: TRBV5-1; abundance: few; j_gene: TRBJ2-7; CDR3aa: CASSLEYSYEQYF; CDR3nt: TGCGCCAGCAGCTTGGAATATAGCTACGAGCAGTACTTC
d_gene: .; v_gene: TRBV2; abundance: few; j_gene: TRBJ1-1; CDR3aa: CASSPPSGTEAFF; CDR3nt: TGTGCCAGCAGTCCGCCCTCCGGCACTGAAGCTTTCTTT
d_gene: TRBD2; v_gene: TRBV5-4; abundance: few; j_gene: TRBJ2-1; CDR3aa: CASSFPGVASGNYNEQFF; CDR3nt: TGTGCCAGCAGCTTTCCCGGCGTGGCTAGCGGGAACTACAATGAGCAGTTCTTC
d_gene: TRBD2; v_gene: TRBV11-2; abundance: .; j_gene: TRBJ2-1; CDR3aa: CASSLGGTSGRAYNEQFF; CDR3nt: TGTGCCAGCAGCTTGGGTGGGACTAGCGGGAGAGCATACAATGAGCAGTTCTTC
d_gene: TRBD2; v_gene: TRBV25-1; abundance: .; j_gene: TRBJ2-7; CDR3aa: CASHGGGEQYF; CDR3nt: TGTGCCAGCCACGGGGGGGGCGAGCAGTACTTC
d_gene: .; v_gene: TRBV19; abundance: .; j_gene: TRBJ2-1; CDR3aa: CASSTTVGSYNEQFF; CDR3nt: TGTGCCAGTAGTACAACAGTCGGATCCTACAATGAGCAGTTCTTC
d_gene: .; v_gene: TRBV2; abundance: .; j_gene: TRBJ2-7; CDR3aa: CASSYTVRQYF; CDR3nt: TGTGCCAGCAGTTACACCGTAAGGCAGTACTTC
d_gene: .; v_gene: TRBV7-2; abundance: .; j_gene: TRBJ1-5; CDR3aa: CASSPRFSNQPQHF; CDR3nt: TGTGCCAGCAGCCCCCGGTTTAGCAATCAGCCCCAGCATTTT
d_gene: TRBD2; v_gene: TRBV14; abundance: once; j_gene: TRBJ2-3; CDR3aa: CASSRTSGGPRATQYF; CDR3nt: TGTGCCAGCAGCCGCACTAGCGGGGGGCCTAGAGCTACGCAGTATTTT
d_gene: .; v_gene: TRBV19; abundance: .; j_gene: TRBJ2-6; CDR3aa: CASKPDSANVLTF; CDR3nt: TGTGCCAGTAAGCCTGACTCGGCCAACGTCCTGACTTTC
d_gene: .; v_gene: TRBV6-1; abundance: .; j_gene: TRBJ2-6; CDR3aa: CASSELGAGANVLTF; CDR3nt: TGTGCCAGCAGTGAGTTGGGAGCTGGGGCCAACGTCCTGACTTTC
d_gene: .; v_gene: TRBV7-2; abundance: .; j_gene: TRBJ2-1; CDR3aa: CASSPGGGNEQFF; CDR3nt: TGTGCCAGCAGCCCCGGGGGTGGGAATGAGCAGTTCTTC
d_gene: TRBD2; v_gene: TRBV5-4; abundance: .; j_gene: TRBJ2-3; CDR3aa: CASSLAGGPGDTQYF; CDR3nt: TGTGCCAGCAGCTTGGCGGGAGGGCCAGGGGATACGCAGTATTTT
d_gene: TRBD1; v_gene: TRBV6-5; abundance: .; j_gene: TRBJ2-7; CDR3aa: CASSPNRGRGSEYF; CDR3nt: TGTGCCAGCAGCCCCAACAGGGGGCGCGGGTCGGAGTACTTC
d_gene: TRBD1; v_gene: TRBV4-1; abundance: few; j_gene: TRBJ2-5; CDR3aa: CASSQGTARDRETQYF; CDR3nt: TGCGCCAGCAGCCAAGGGACAGCTAGGGACAGGGAGACCCAGTACTTC
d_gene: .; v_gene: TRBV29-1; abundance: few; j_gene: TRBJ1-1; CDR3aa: CSVVPGMEAFF; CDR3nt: TGCAGCGTTGTGCCCGGTATGGAAGCTTTCTTT
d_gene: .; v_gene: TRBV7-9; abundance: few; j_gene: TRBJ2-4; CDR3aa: CASSLSRDIQYF; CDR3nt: TGTGCCAGCAGCTTAAGCCGGGACATTCAGTACTTC
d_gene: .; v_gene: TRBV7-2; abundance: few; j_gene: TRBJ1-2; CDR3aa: CASSLPGQNNYGYTF; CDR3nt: TGTGCCAGCAGCTTACCTGGACAGAATAACTATGGCTACACCTTC
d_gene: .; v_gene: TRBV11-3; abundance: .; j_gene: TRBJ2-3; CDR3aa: CASSLQATDTQYF; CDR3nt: TGTGCCAGCAGCTTACAGGCCACAGATACGCAGTATTTT
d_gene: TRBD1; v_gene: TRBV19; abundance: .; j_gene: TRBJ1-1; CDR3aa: CASRGQGWGTEAFF; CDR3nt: TGTGCCAGTCGAGGACAGGGGTGGGGAACTGAAGCTTTCTTT
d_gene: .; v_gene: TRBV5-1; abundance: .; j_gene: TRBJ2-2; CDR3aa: CASRKGGIDGELFF; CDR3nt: TGCGCCAGCCGGAAAGGGGGAATCGACGGGGAGCTGTTTTTT
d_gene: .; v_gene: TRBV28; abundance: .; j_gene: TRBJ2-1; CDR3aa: CASSLAGSSYNEQFF; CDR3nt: TGTGCCAGCAGTTTAGCGGGGAGTTCCTACAATGAGCAGTTCTTC